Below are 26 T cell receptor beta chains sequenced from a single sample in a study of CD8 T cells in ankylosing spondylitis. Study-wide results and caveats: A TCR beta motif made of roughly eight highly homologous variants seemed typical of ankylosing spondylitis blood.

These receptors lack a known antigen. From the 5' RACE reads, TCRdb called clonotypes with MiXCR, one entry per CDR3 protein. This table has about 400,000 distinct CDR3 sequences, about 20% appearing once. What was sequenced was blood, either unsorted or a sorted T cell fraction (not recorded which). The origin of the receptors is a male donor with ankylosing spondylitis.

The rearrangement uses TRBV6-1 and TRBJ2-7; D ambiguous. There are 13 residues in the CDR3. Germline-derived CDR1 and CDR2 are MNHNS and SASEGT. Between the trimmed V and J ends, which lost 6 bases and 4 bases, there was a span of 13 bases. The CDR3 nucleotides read TGTGCCAGCAGGAACCTCGATCTGTACGAGCAGTACTTC. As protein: CASRNLDLYEQYF.

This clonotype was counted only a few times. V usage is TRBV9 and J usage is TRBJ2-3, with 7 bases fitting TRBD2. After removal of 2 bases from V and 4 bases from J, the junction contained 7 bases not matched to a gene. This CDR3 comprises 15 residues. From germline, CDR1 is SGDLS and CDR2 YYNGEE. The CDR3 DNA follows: TGTGCCAGCAGCGTTGGAGCGGGGTGGCCAGATACGCAGTATTTT. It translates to CASSVGAGWPDTQYF. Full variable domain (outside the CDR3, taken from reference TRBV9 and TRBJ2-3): DSGVTQTPKHLITATGQRVTLRCSPRSGDLSVYWYQQSLDQGLQFLIQYYNGEERAKGNILERFSAQQFPDLHSELNLSSLELGDSALYFCASSVGAGWPDTQYFGPGTRLTVL.

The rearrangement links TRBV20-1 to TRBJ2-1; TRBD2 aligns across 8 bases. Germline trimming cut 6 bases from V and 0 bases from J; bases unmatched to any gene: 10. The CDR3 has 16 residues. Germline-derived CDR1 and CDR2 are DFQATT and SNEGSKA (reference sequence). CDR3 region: CSAFSAGEGSYNEQFF. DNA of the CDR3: TGCAGTGCGTTTTCAGCGGGGGAGGGCTCCTACAATGAGCAGTTCTTC.

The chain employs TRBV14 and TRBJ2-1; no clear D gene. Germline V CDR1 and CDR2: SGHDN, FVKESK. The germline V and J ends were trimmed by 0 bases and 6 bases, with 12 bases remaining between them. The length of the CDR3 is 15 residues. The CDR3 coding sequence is TGTGCCAGCAGCCAAGACCCTCCGCGCGGCAATGAGCAGTTCTTC. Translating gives CASSQDPPRGNEQFF.

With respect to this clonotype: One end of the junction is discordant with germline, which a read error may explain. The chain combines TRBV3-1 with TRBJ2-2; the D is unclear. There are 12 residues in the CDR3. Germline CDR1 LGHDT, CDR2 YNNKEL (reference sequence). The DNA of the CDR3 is TGTGCCAGCAGCCATTATCCCGGAGAGCTGTTTTTT. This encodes CASSHYPGELFF.

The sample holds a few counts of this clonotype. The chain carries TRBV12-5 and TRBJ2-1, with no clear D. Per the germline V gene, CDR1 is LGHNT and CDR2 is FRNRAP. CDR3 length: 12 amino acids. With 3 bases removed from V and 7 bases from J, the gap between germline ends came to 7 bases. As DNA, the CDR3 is TGTGCTAGTGGTTTTAAGGGAAATGAGCAGTTCTTC. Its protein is CASGFKGNEQFF.

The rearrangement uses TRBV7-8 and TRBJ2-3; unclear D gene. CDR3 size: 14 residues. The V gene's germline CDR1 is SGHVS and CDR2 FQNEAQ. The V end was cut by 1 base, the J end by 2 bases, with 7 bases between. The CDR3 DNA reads TGTGCCAGCAGCTTAGATTTGTACACAGATACGCAGTATTTT. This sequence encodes CASSLDLYTDTQYF.

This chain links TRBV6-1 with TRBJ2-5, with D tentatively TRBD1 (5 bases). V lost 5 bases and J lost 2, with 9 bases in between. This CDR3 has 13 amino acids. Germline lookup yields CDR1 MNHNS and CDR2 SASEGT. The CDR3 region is CASSRTYQETQYF. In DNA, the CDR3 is TGTGCCAGCAGTAGGACATATCAAGAGACCCAGTACTTC.

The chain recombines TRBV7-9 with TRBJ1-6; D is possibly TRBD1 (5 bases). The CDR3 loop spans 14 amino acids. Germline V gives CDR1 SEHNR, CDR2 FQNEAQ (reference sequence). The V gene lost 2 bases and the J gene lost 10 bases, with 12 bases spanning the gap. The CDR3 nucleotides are TGTGCCAGCAGCTTACCGGCGCAGGGCTCACCCCTCCACTTT. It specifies CASSLPAQGSPLHF.

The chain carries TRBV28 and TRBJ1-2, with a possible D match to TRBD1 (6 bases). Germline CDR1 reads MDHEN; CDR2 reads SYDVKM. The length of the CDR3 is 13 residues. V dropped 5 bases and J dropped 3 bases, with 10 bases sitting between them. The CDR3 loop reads CASSSYRDYGYTF. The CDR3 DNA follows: TGTGCCAGCAGTAGTTACAGGGACTATGGCTACACCTTC.

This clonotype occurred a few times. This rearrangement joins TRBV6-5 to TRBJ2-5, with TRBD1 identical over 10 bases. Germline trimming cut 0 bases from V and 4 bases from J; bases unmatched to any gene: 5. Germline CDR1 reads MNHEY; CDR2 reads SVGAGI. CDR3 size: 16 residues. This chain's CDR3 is CASSYSDRGTGETQYF. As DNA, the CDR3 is TGTGCCAGCAGTTACTCGGACAGGGGGACGGGAGAGACCCAGTACTTC.

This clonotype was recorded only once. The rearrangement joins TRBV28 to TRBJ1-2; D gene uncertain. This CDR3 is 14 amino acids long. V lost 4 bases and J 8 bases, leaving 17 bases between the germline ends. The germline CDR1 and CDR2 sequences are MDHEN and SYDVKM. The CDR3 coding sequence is TGTGCCAGCAGTTCCGGCGGACTCTTGCAAGGCTACACCTTC. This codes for CASSSGGLLQGYTF.

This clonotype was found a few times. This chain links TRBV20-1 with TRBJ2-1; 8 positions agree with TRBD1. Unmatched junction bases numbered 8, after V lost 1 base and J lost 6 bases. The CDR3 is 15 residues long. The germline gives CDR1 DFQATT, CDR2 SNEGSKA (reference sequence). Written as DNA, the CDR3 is TGCAGTGCTAGAGGAAGGACAGGGTCCCTCAATGAGCAGTTCTTC. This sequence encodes CSARGRTGSLNEQFF.

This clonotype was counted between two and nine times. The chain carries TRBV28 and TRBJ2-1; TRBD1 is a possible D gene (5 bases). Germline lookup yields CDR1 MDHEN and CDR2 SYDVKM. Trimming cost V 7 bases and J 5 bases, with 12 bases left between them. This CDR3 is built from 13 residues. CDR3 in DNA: TGTGCCAGCAAGGGGTCCTGGCACAATGAGCAGTTCTTC. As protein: CASKGSWHNEQFF. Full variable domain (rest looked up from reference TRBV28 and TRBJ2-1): DVKVTQSSRYLVKRTGEKVFLECVQDMDHENMFWYRQDPGLGLRLIYFSYDVKMKEKGDIPEGYSVSREKKERFSLILESASTNQTSMYLCASKGSWHNEQFFGPGTRLTVL.

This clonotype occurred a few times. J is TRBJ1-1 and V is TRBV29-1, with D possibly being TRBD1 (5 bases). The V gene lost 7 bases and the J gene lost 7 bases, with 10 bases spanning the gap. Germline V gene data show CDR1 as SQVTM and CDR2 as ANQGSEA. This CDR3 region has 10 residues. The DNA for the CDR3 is TGCAGCGAGGGGCAGCATGAAGCTTTCTTT. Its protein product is CSEGQHEAFF.

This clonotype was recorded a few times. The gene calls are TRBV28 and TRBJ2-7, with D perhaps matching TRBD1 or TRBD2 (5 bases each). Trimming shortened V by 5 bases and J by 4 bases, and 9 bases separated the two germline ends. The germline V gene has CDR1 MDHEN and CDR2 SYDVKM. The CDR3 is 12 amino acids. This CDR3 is CASSRQRYEQYF. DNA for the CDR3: TGTGCCAGCAGTCGACAGCGGTACGAGCAGTACTTC.

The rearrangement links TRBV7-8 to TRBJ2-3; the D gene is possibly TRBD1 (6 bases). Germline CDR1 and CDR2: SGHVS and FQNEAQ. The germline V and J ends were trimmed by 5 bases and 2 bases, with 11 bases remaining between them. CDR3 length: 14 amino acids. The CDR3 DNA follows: TGTGCCAGCAGCACCAGGGGTTTCACAGATACGCAGTATTTT. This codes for CASSTRGFTDTQYF.

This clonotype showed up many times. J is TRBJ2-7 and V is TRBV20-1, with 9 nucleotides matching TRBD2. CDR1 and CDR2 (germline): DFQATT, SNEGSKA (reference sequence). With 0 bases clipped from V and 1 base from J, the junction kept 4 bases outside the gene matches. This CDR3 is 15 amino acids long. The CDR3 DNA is TGCAGTGCTAGAGATCCGACTAGCGGATCCTACGAGCAGTACTTC. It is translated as CSARDPTSGSYEQYF.

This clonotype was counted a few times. This chain's CDR3 is CASSRGGGRDTEAFF. In DNA, the CDR3 is TGTGCCAGTAGTCGGGGAGGTGGCAGGGACACTGAAGCTTTCTTT. The chain carries TRBV19 and TRBJ1-1; the D gene is possibly TRBD1 (5 bases). The germline CDR1 and CDR2 sequences are LNHDA and SQIVND (reference sequence). This CDR3 spans 15 amino acids. The V gene lost 5 bases and the J gene lost 3 bases, with 16 bases spanning the gap.

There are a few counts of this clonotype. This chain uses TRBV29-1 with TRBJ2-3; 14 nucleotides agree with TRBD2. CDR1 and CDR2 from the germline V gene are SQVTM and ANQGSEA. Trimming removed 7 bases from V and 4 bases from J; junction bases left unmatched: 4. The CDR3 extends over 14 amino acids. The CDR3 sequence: CSGGLAGDSDTQYF. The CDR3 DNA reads TGCAGCGGGGGACTAGCGGGAGATTCAGATACGCAGTATTTT.

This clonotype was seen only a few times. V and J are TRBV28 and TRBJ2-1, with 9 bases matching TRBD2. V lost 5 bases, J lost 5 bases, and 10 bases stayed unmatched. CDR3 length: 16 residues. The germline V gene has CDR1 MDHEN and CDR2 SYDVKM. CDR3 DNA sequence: TGTGCCAGCAGTCCTCGGGGCGGGAGGGTTAACAATGAGCAGTTCTTC. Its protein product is CASSPRGGRVNNEQFF.

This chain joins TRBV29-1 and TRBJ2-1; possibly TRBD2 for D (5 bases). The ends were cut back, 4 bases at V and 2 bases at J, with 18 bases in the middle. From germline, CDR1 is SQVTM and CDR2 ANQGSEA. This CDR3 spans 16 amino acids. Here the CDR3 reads CSVAVLAGPPYNEQFF. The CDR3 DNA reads TGCAGCGTTGCGGTCTTGGCGGGCCCCCCCTACAATGAGCAGTTCTTC.

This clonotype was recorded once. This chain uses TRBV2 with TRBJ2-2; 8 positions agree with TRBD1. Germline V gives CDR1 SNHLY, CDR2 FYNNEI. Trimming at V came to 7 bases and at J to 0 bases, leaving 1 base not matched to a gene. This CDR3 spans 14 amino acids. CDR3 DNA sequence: TGTGCCAGCAAGGACAGGGCGAACACCGGGGAGCTGTTTTTT. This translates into CASKDRANTGELFF.

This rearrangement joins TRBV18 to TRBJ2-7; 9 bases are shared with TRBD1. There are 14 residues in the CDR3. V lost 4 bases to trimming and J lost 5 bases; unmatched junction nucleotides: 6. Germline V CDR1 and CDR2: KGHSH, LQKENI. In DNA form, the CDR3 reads TGTGCCAGCTCACACCGGGACAGGGACCACGAGCAGTACTTC. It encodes CASSHRDRDHEQYF.

CDR3 residues: CSVDTGLAGDAYEQYF. The CDR3 nucleotides read TGCAGCGTTGATACGGGACTAGCGGGAGATGCCTACGAGCAGTACTTC. The chain recombines TRBV29-1 with TRBJ2-7; 14 bases are a match to TRBD2. CDR1 and CDR2 from the germline V gene are SQVTM and ANQGSEA. J lost 2 bases, V lost 3 bases, and 6 bases had no gene match. The CDR3 runs 16 residues.

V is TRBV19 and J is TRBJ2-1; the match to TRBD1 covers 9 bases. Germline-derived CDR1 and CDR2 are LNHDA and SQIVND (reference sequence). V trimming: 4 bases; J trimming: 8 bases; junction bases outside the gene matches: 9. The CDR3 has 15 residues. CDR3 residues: CASSNTGTGRDEQFF. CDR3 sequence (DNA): TGTGCCAGTAGTAATACCGGGACAGGGAGGGATGAGCAGTTCTTC.